This T cell receptor beta chain comes out of a study of metastatic and nonmetastatic thyroid tumors. Study-level information: Repertoire comparison spanned blood and tumor or nodule tissue of malignant and benign thyroid patients.

Whole-study findings and limits: Benign nodules were reported to have significantly lower TCR beta diversity than malignant thyroid tumors, in blood and tumor.

This clone was counted a single time. Its specificity is not known. The CDR3 runs 14 residues. The germline V and J ends were trimmed by 3 bases and 5 bases, with 11 bases remaining between them. Germline-derived CDR1 and CDR2 are SGHRS and YFSETQ. TCRdb ran MiXCR on the PCR reads. The data hold about 23,000 clones, with approximately 30% observed a single time. Before thyroid surgery, none of the patients had received any treatment. The source is a female donor with papillary thyroid cancer or a benign thyroid nodule (not recorded which). Some clones in this sample may be carry-over from other donors' samples. The chain uses TRBV5-1 and TRBJ2-2; no clear D gene. Sequenced: tumor tissue. The CDR3 DNA is TGCGCCAGCAGCTGGGGTGCAGGTACCGGGGAGCTGTTTTTT. This sequence encodes CASSWGAGTGELFF.